These T cell receptor beta chains were read from a single sample in a study of T cell repertoires in cytomegalovirus infection. These receptors have no identified antigens. From the reads, TCRdb called clonotypes with MiXCR, one entry per CDR3 protein. The data show about 55,000 distinct CDR3 sequences, around a fifth seen once. This material consisted of CD8+ T cells from cultured PBMCs, taken from culture after CMV antigen stimulation. The receptors derive from a human donor in good health (CMV status not recorded). Some clones in this sample may be carry-over from other donors' samples. The CDR3 runs from the conserved cysteine through the conserved F or W. D genes are given only for firm matches. Clone size appears in some rows only: once, few, many, or a class for an expanded clone.

d_call j_call v_call clone_size cdr3_aa cdr3_nt
NA TRBJ1-5 TRBV7-8 NA CASSLARDVLNQPQHF TGTGCCAGCAGCTTAGCGAGGGACGTTCTCAATCAGCCCCAGCATTTT
NA TRBJ2-7 TRBV7-9 NA CASSLVVQSSYEQYF TGTGCCAGCAGCTTAGTGGTCCAGAGCTCCTACGAGCAGTACTTC
NA TRBJ2-5 TRBV7-2 few CASSGPLLTQYF TGTGCCAGCAGCGGGCCCCTGTTAACCCAGTACTTC
TRBD2 TRBJ2-2 TRBV6-2/TRBV6-3 NA CASSWLAANTGELFF TGTGCCAGCAGTTGGCTAGCGGCCAACACCGGGGAGCTGTTTTTT
NA TRBJ1-3 TRBV4-1 many CASSQDYNTIYF TGCGCCAGCAGCCAAGATTACAACACCATATATTTT
NA TRBJ2-3 TRBV9 NA CASSVDRGGSGSTDTQYF TGTGCCAGCAGCGTAGATAGAGGGGGAAGCGGTAGCACAGATACGCAGTATTTT
NA TRBJ2-7 TRBV3-1 few CASSRRVNYEQYF TGTGCCAGCTCCCGGAGGGTTAACTACGAGCAGTACTTC
TRBD1 TRBJ1-6 TRBV9 NA CASSARDRSNSPLHF TGTGCCAGCAGCGCCCGGGACAGATCAAATTCACCCCTCCACTTT
TRBD1 TRBJ2-1 TRBV7-2 many CASSKTGVWVKDNEQFF TGTGCCAGCAGCAAGACAGGGGTTTGGGTCAAGGATAATGAGCAGTTCTTC
TRBD1 TRBJ1-2 TRBV7-3 NA CASSRGQGAGYGYTF TGTGCCAGCAGCAGGGGACAGGGGGCAGGCTATGGCTACACCTTC